Shown below are 9 T cell receptor beta chains from a single sample sequenced in a study of patients and donors after allogeneic stem cell transplantation. TCRdb used MiXCR to reprocess the RT-PCR reads, holding one entry per CDR3 protein. The sample comprises 900,000 to 1,000,000 distinct CDR3 sequences, roughly 18% of which are singletons, and 5% to 6.5% rests with the top ten. The sequencing sample was made of blood, either unsorted or a sorted T cell fraction (not recorded which). The receptors were gathered from a human donor who was either an allogeneic HSCT recipient or a stem cell or donor lymphocyte infusion donor (not recorded which). It is not recorded whose cells these are; they may come from a transplant donor.

This clonotype showed up just a few times. The chain is built from TRBV20-1 and TRBJ1-5; maybe TRBD1 (6 bases). The V end lost 2 bases, the J end lost 6 bases, and 14 bases lay between the germline ends. The germline CDR1 and CDR2 sequences are DFQATT and SNEGSKA (reference sequence). The length of the CDR3 is 14 residues. CDR3 amino acids: CSARPLRGSQPQHF. CDR3 DNA sequence: TGCAGTGCTAGACCCCTCAGGGGTAGTCAGCCCCAGCATTTT.

The chain combines TRBV7-9 with TRBJ2-7, with 8 bases fitting TRBD1. CDR3 size: 17 residues. The J segment lost 3 bases and the V segment lost 5 bases, leaving 15 bases of the junction unmatched. The germline V gene encodes CDR1 SEHNR and CDR2 FQNEAQ (reference sequence). CDR3 in DNA: TGTGCCAGCAGCCCGCCGTTGAGACAGGGGTTGAGCTACGAGCAGTACTTC. This gives the protein CASSPPLRQGLSYEQYF.

This sequence joins TRBV12-3 or TRBV12-4 and TRBJ1-3, with D unclear. This CDR3 is 12 amino acids long. V was shortened by 4 bases and J by 3 bases, with 4 bases between the two germline ends. The CDR3 bases are TGTGCCAGCAGTTGGTTTGGAAACACCATATATTTT. Amino acid sequence: CASSWFGNTIYF.

This chain connects TRBV29-1 to TRBJ2-2; D unresolved. Germline-derived CDR1 and CDR2 are SQVTM and ANQGSEA. Trimming cost V 4 bases and J 4 bases, with 16 bases left between them. The CDR3 is 15 amino acids. CDR3 bases: TGCAGCGTTGGCAGCCAGGTCGGAACCACCGGGGAGCTGTTTTTT. Amino acid sequence: CSVGSQVGTTGELFF.

The CDR3 sequence: CASSPAEANYGYTF. As DNA, the CDR3 is TGCGCCAGCAGTCCCGCGGAAGCTAACTATGGCTACACCTTC. The genes are TRBV4-3 and TRBJ1-2; D gene unclear. The ends were cut back, 6 bases at V and 0 bases at J, with 11 bases in the middle. Looked up from germline, CDR1 is LGHNA and CDR2 is YSLEER. The CDR3 runs 14 residues.

This chain links TRBV6-1 with TRBJ2-7; tentative D call: TRBD2 (5 bases). The CDR3 loop spans 16 amino acids. With 3 bases removed from V and 2 bases from J, the gap between germline ends came to 17 bases. The V gene's germline CDR1 is MNHNS and CDR2 SASEGT. Written as DNA, the CDR3 is TGTGCCAGCAGTGAGCTTAGCCCCGGGGAAACCTACGAGCAGTACTTC. Its translation is CASSELSPGETYEQYF.

This clonotype was seen just once. The chain carries TRBV12-3 or TRBV12-4 and TRBJ2-3; the match to TRBD1 covers 7 bases. V gave up 3 bases and J gave up 10 bases; unmatched junction bases: 10. CDR3 length: 14 amino acids. CDR3 nucleotides: TGTGCCAGCAGTTTGATAGGGGGCGGGTTTGCGCAGTATTTT. Residues: CASSLIGGGFAQYF.

The chain is built from TRBV27 and TRBJ1-4; no definite D call. Germline CDR1 reads MNHEY; CDR2 reads SMNVEV (reference sequence). V was pared by 5 bases and J by 4 bases, with 14 bases between. This CDR3 contains 15 residues. CDR3 nucleotides: TGTGCCAGCAGTCCGAGAACTACAAGTAATGAAAAACTGTTTTTT. It is translated as CASSPRTTSNEKLFF.

In its sample, this clonotype was seen a few times. The chain has TRBV4-3 and TRBJ1-1; D possibly corresponds to TRBD1 (6 bases). Germline V gene lookup returns CDR1 LGHNA and CDR2 YSLEER. This CDR3 region has 16 residues. V lost 0 bases to trimming and J lost 1 base, with 12 bases between them. In DNA form, the CDR3 reads TGCGCCAGCAGCCAAGATTGGGGGGCGCGGAACACTGAAGCTTTCTTT. It translates to CASSQDWGARNTEAFF.